What follows are 27 T cell receptor beta chains derived from one specimen sequenced in a study of PD-1 blockade in mismatch repair-deficient tumors. Produced via immunoSEQ multiplex PCR; TCRdb's table is partial and in-frame only. The sample includes 55,000 to 85,000 clones, almost 80% seen only once; the top ten take nearly 5.5%. This specimen consisted of peripheral blood, obtained 2 weeks after starting pembrolizumab. These receptors all come from an adult with mismatch repair-deficient cancer.

The J gene is TRBJ1-5, the V gene TRBV19, with 8 bases identical to TRBD1. Trimming removed 3 bases from V and 5 bases from J; junction bases left unmatched: 6. The CDR3 spans 15 residues. Germline V CDR1 and CDR2: LNHDA, SQIVND (reference sequence). This chain's CDR3 is CASSIPGTGDQPQHF. CDR3 nucleotides: TGTGCCAGTAGTATCCCCGGGACAGGTGATCAGCCCCAGCATTTT.

J is TRBJ2-3 and V is TRBV5-8, with 9 bases that match TRBD2. Trimming took 1 base from V and 4 from J; bases not matched to a gene: 4. The CDR3 covers 15 residues. CDR1 is SGHTS and CDR2 is YDEGEE in the germline V gene. The CDR3 region is CASSLSSGTADTQYF. The CDR3 DNA sequence: TGTGCCAGCAGCTTGTCTAGCGGGACCGCAGATACGCAGTATTTT.

V usage is TRBV27 and J usage is TRBJ2-3; D is undetermined. V was clipped by 1 base and J by 5 bases, with 7 bases between them. The V gene's germline CDR1 is MNHEY and CDR2 SMNVEV (reference sequence). The CDR3 is 13 amino acids. The CDR3 spells CASSLFPGDTQYF. The CDR3 coding sequence is TGTGCCAGCAGTTTATTTCCAGGAGATACGCAGTATTTT.

This rearrangement joins TRBV29-1 to TRBJ2-3; 8 positions match TRBD2. Germline V CDR1 and CDR2: SQVTM, ANQGSEA. The V and J ends lost 6 bases and 0 bases, in that order; junction bases with no gene match: 8. The CDR3 loop spans 15 amino acids. Here the CDR3 DNA reads TGCAGCGTAGCCACTAGCGGTGCTAGCACAGATACGCAGTATTTT. As protein: CSVATSGASTDTQYF.

This clone was seen more than once but under ten times. The chain uses TRBV10-3 and TRBJ1-5; 9 nucleotides align to TRBD1. Germline assignment: CDR1 ENHRY and CDR2 SYGVKD. V was clipped by 2 bases and J by 2 bases; unmatched bases: 1. The CDR3 is 15 amino acids. CDR3: CAISERQGGNQPQHF. The CDR3 nucleotides read TGTGCCATCAGTGAGAGACAGGGGGGCAATCAGCCCCAGCATTTT.

V gene TRBV18 combines with J gene TRBJ1-1; 7 bases align to TRBD1. J lost 0 bases, V lost 2 bases, and 3 bases had no gene match. The CDR3 has 15 residues. CDR1 is KGHSH and CDR2 is LQKENI in the germline V gene. CDR3 in DNA: TGTGCCAGCTCACCATTGACAGGGTTGAACACTGAAGCTTTCTTT. Its translation is CASSPLTGLNTEAFF.

The count of this clone is one. The V call is TRBV4-3, the J call TRBJ2-2; D perhaps matches TRBD1 (6 bases). Deletions cut 1 base from V and 4 bases from J, with 10 bases between. Germline CDR1 reads LGHNA; CDR2 reads YSLEER. The CDR3 is 15 amino acids. The CDR3 region is CASSQARQATGELFF. Written as DNA, the CDR3 is TGCGCCAGCAGCCAAGCGAGACAGGCCACCGGGGAGCTGTTTTTT.

This clone was picked up one time. The rearrangement joins TRBV11-2 to TRBJ2-1; 8 bases line up with TRBD2. CDR1 SGHAT and CDR2 FQNNGV come from the germline V gene. CDR3 length: 18 residues. V gave up 1 base and J gave up 1 base; unmatched junction bases: 9. CDR3: CASSLGGGSGGSYNEQFF. CDR3 DNA sequence: TGTGCCAGCAGCTTAGGTGGGGGCAGCGGGGGATCCTACAATGAGCAGTTCTTC. The whole variable domain, remainder taken from reference TRBV11-2 and TRBJ2-1, is EAGVAQSPRYKIIEKRQSVAFWCNPISGHATLYWYQQILGQGPKLLIQFQNNGVVDDSQLPKDRFSAERLKGVDSTLKIQPAKLEDSAVYLCASSLGGGSGGSYNEQFFGPGTRLTVL.

This chain connects TRBV9 to TRBJ2-3; D is undetermined. The CDR3 contains 14 residues. In germline, CDR1 is SGDLS, CDR2 YYNGEE. Trimming took off 4 bases at V and 1 base at J, with 10 bases between the two ends. DNA for the CDR3: TGTGCCAGCAGCCCCCGTGGACGCACAGATACGCAGTATTTT. Translation gives CASSPRGRTDTQYF.

CDR3 bases: TGTGCCAGCTCACCCGGACAGCACGGGCAGCCCCAGCATTTT. It is translated as CASSPGQHGQPQHF. This chain links TRBV18 with TRBJ1-5; maybe TRBD1 (6 bases). V was cut by 3 bases and J by 7 bases, with 13 bases left in between. Germline V gene data show CDR1 as KGHSH and CDR2 as LQKENI. The CDR3 has 14 amino acids. The full variable domain, with the rest looked up from reference TRBV18 and TRBJ1-5, is NAGVMQNPRHLVRRRGQEARLRCSPMKGHSHVYWYRQLPEEGLKFMVYLQKENIIDESGMPKERFSAEFPKEGPSILRIQQVVRGDSAAYFCASSPGQHGQPQHFGDGTRLSIL.

The chain uses TRBV5-4 and TRBJ2-2, with 8 bases identical to TRBD1. This CDR3 has 16 residues. Trimming at V came to 0 bases and at J to 2 bases, leaving 3 bases not matched to a gene. The V gene's germline CDR1 is SGHNT and CDR2 YYREEE (reference sequence). For the CDR3, the DNA is TGTGCCAGCAGCTTGGCGACAGGGGTTAACACCGGGGAGCTGTTTTTT. Translating gives CASSLATGVNTGELFF.

This chain connects TRBV18 to TRBJ2-5; D remains ambiguous. The V end was cut by 3 bases, the J end by 4 bases, with 12 bases between. Per the germline V gene, CDR1 is KGHSH and CDR2 is LQKENI. This CDR3 spans 14 amino acids. CDR3 sequence reads: CASSPDGPRETQYF. CDR3 in DNA: TGTGCCAGCTCACCGGACGGCCCCCGAGAGACCCAGTACTTC. Complete variable domain (other parts from reference TRBV18 and TRBJ2-5): NAGVMQNPRHLVRRRGQEARLRCSPMKGHSHVYWYRQLPEEGLKFMVYLQKENIIDESGMPKERFSAEFPKEGPSILRIQQVVRGDSAAYFCASSPDGPRETQYFGPGTRLLVL.

The chain uses TRBV10-3 and TRBJ2-1, with TRBD1 identical over 10 bases. Germline loops: CDR1 ENHRY, CDR2 SYGVKD. After removal of 4 bases from V and 2 bases from J, the junction contained 5 bases not matched to a gene. CDR3 length: 16 amino acids. CDR3 sequence: CAISVGTGEPYNEQFF. In nucleotides, the CDR3 is TGTGCCATCAGTGTAGGGACAGGGGAACCCTACAATGAGCAGTTCTTC.

Concerning this clone itself: At one boundary the junction diverges from the germline segment, which might be a read error. J is TRBJ2-1 and V is TRBV7-7, with D perhaps TRBD1 (6 bases). Per germline, CDR1 SSHAT and CDR2 FNYEAQ (reference sequence). The CDR3 totals 13 residues. The CDR3 nucleotides read TGTGCTAGCAGCTACCCAGGGGCGAATGAGCAGTTCTTC. It codes for CASSYPGANEQFF.

The chain uses TRBV30 and TRBJ1-1; D is perhaps TRBD1 (5 bases). V lost 3 bases and J lost 4, with 15 bases in between. Germline values: CDR1 GTSNPN, CDR2 SVGIG (reference sequence). This CDR3 is built from 14 residues. The CDR3 spells CAWSGGSSGTEAFF. CDR3 sequence (DNA): TGTGCCTGGAGCGGGGGGAGCTCGGGCACTGAAGCTTTCTTT.

As regards this clone: A read error may account for a junction end that differs from germline. This rearrangement joins TRBV7-7 to TRBJ1-1; no clear D gene. The CDR3 contains 13 residues. The germline gives CDR1 SSHAT, CDR2 FNYEAQ (reference sequence). CDR3 coding DNA: TGTGCTAGCAGCTTAGCAGCTAACACTGAAGCTTTCTTT. This gives the protein CASSLAANTEAFF.

The chain uses TRBV12-2 and TRBJ1-5; no check of the table's D call, TRBD1, against the DNA was made. TRBV12-2 is a documented pseudogene. The CDR3 covers 19 residues. The CDR3 spells CASRLASSQGGRNNQPQHF. The CDR3 DNA sequence: TGTGCAAGTCGCTTAGCATCTTCACAGGGGGGAAGAAACAATCAGCCCCAGCATTTT.

The V gene is TRBV4-1, the J gene TRBJ2-7, with D maybe TRBD2 (5 bases). Trimming cost V 2 bases and J 2 bases, with 13 bases left between them. The CDR3 is 15 amino acids. Germline values: CDR1 MGHRA, CDR2 YSYEKL. The CDR3 coding sequence is TGCGCCAGCAGCCAAAGGGCAGTGACTACCTACGAGCAGTACTTC. The encoded protein is CASSQRAVTTYEQYF.

The V call is TRBV6-6, the J call TRBJ2-2; tentatively, D is TRBD2 (5 bases). This CDR3 spans 13 amino acids. Trimming stripped 2 bases from V and 5 bases from J, with 6 bases between. Germline-derived CDR1 and CDR2 are MNHNY and SVGAGI (reference sequence). As DNA, the CDR3 is TGTGCCAGCAGTTACCGCGGGACCGGGGAGCTGTTTTTT. This translates into CASSYRGTGELFF.

This chain joins TRBV12-5 and TRBJ2-2; D call uncertain. This CDR3 has 14 residues. Germline V lookup: CDR1 LGHNT, CDR2 FRNRAP. V was pared by 2 bases and J by 0 bases, with 4 bases between. The CDR3 nucleotides read TGTGCTAGTGGTTTGTCTTCGAACACCGGGGAGCTGTTTTTT. Residues: CASGLSSNTGELFF.

This chain connects TRBV6-1 to TRBJ2-5; D is possibly TRBD1 or TRBD2 (7 bases each). V lost 0 bases and J lost 5, with 16 bases in between. Per the germline V gene, CDR1 is MNHNS and CDR2 is SASEGT. The CDR3 runs to 16 residues. The CDR3 loop is CASSEAGGGSMETQYF. CDR3 nucleotides: TGTGCCAGCAGTGAAGCGGGAGGGGGCTCGATGGAGACCCAGTACTTC.

This clone was seen a single time. V usage is TRBV15 and J usage is TRBJ1-4; no definite D call. The V end was cut by 5 bases, the J end by 8 bases, with 9 bases between. Germline V CDR1 and CDR2: LNHNV, YYDKDF (reference sequence). The CDR3 contains 12 residues. CDR3 protein: CATSPHGEKLFF. In DNA, the CDR3 is TGTGCCACCAGCCCTCACGGGGAAAAACTGTTTTTT.

The CDR3 here is CASSSGTGSGRALGYTF. DNA for the CDR3: TGTGCCAGTAGTTCGGGGACAGGGTCAGGTCGAGCTCTTGGCTACACCTTC. The chain joins TRBV19 to TRBJ1-2, with 9 nucleotides matching TRBD1. V dropped 5 bases and J dropped 7; count of bases not matched to a gene: 17. The CDR3 is 17 amino acids. Germline values: CDR1 LNHDA, CDR2 SQIVND (reference sequence).

The rearrangement links TRBV6-5 to TRBJ2-7; 10 bases agree with TRBD1. Germline V gene sequence: CDR1 MNHEY, CDR2 SVGAGI. The ends lost 2 bases at V and 3 bases at J; junction bases unmatched: 1. This CDR3 comprises 14 residues. The CDR3 DNA is TGTGCCAGCAGTTACCGGGACAGGGGCTACGAGCAGTACTTC. Amino acid sequence: CASSYRDRGYEQYF.

This sequence joins TRBV7-8 and TRBJ2-3; 9 bases map to TRBD2. The germline CDR1 and CDR2 sequences are SGHVS and FQNEAQ. The CDR3 is made up of 15 amino acids. Trimming cost V 3 bases and J 1 base; bases outside gene matches: 2. This CDR3 reads CASSFAGGGTDTQYF. The DNA of the CDR3 is TGTGCCAGCAGCTTTGCGGGGGGGGGCACAGATACGCAGTATTTT.

The chain uses TRBV18 and TRBJ1-5; TRBD1 is a possible D gene (5 bases). Per germline, CDR1 KGHSH and CDR2 LQKENI. The CDR3 totals 15 residues. V lost 3 bases, J lost 0 bases, and 9 bases lay in between. The CDR3 coding sequence is TGTGCCAGCTCACCCCGGGGGGATAGCAATCAGCCCCAGCATTTT. Protein product: CASSPRGDSNQPQHF.

This chain uses TRBV5-6 with TRBJ1-2; 7 positions match TRBD1. Trimming cost V 2 bases and J 3 bases; bases outside gene matches: 1. CDR3 size: 13 residues. The germline V gene has CDR1 SGHDT and CDR2 YYEEEE. The CDR3 is CASSFQGDYGYTF. The DNA for the CDR3 is TGTGCCAGCAGCTTCCAGGGGGACTATGGCTACACCTTC.